Listed below are T cell receptor beta chains from one sample, sequenced in a study of blood T cell repertoires in COVID-19. The table came from immunoSEQ multiplex PCR; TCRdb's copy has only in-frame clones and leaves some out. The profile shows around 150,000 clones, roughly 93% of them singletons. Sequenced material: peripheral blood. Every receptor here comes from a woman aged 60-75 years with COVID-19, enrolled during active disease. The CDR3 runs from the conserved cysteine through the conserved F or W. D genes are given only for firm matches. Clone size is stated in some rows and not others, as once, few, many or a class when expanded.

cdr3_length,j_call,v_call,d_call,clone_size,cdr3_nt,cdr3_aa
16,TRBJ1-2,TRBV6-5,NA,NA,TGTGCCAGCAGTTATCGGATGTTTACGGACACGGGCGGATACACCTTC,CASSYRMFTDTGGYTF
14,TRBJ2-7,TRBV5-1,TRBD1,NA,TGCGCCAGCAGCTTGGGACAGGGGGCTTCCGAGCAGTACTTC,CASSLGQGASEQYF
14,TRBJ1-1,TRBV27,TRBD1,NA,TGTGCCAGCAGTTACGGGACAGCCAACACTGAAGCTTTCTTT,CASSYGTANTEAFF
14,TRBJ1-4,TRBV5-1,NA,NA,TGCGCCAGCAGCCCCTGGACAGATAATGAAAAACTGTTTTTT,CASSPWTDNEKLFF
16,TRBJ1-1,TRBV6-5,TRBD1,NA,TGTGCCAGCAGTTACTCGAGCACAGGGGGGGAGACTGAAGCTTTCTTT,CASSYSSTGGETEAFF
18,TRBJ1-5,TRBV18,TRBD1,NA,TGTGCCAGCTCACCGGGGTCCCCAGGGGGCCGAAGCAATCAGCCCCAGCATTTT,CASSPGSPGGRSNQPQHF
15,TRBJ1-6,TRBV6-1,TRBD1,NA,TGTGCCAGCAGTGAACGGACAGGGGTTAATTCACCCCTCCACTTT,CASSERTGVNSPLHF
12,TRBJ1-4,TRBV7-6,TRBD1,NA,TGTGCCAGCAGCCGGGACAGCGAAAAACTGTTTTTT,CASSRDSEKLFF
13,TRBJ2-7,TRBV5-1,NA,NA,TGCGCCAGCAGTGACGGACTACTCTACGAGCAGTACTTC,CASSDGLLYEQYF
15,TRBJ2-7,TRBV7-2,NA,NA,TGTGCCAGCACCGCTTTGACTGGGAGTTCCTACGAGCAGTACTTC,CASTALTGSSYEQYF
14,TRBJ1-1,TRBV3-1/TRBV3-2,TRBD1,NA,TGTGCCAGCAGCCAAGATGGGACAGGGTATGAAGCTTTCTTT,CASSQDGTGYEAFF
15,TRBJ1-2,TRBV9,NA,NA,TGTGCCAGCAGCGTAGCCCCCGACAGTAACTATGGCTACACCTTC,CASSVAPDSNYGYTF
15,TRBJ1-2,TRBV7-2,TRBD1,once,TGTGCCAGCAGCTTTGCGACAGGGACAGGCTATGGCTACACCTTC,CASSFATGTGYGYTF
14,TRBJ2-5,TRBV5-6,NA,NA,TGTGCCAGCAGCCGGACTCTATTGCGGGAGACCCAGTACTTC,CASSRTLLRETQYF
13,TRBJ2-2,TRBV9,TRBD2,NA,TGTGCCCGCGGCGGGGGGGTTACCGGGGAGCTGTTTTTT,CARGGGVTGELFF
12,TRBJ1-6,TRBV25-1,NA,once,TGTGCCAGCAGTGAGCCCATCAACTCCCTCCACTTT,CASSEPINSLHF
14,TRBJ1-1,TRBV2,TRBD1,NA,TGTGCCAGCACCCAGACAGGGGGAAACACTGAAGCTTTCTTT,CASTQTGGNTEAFF